This is a list of T cell receptor beta chains from one sample in a study of T cell changes during pregnancy in multiple sclerosis. Method: immunoSEQ multiplex PCR; TCRdb's copy keeps in-frame clones and lacks some. The data hold about 48,000 clones, with nearly 95% observed a single time. This specimen consisted of CD4+ T cells from peripheral blood mononuclear cells, obtained in the first trimester of pregnancy. The receptors here all came from a female donor with multiple sclerosis, enrolled in a pregnancy study. The CDR3 runs from the conserved cysteine through the conserved F or W. The D gene is left open where the match is weak. A row's size may be missing; if present it is once, few, many or a size class.

v_call,clone_size,d_call,j_call,cdr3_nt,cdr3_aa
TRBV2,many,TRBD1,TRBJ2-7,TGTGCCAGCAGGACAGGGACCTACGAGCAGTACTTC,CASRTGTYEQYF
TRBV7-2,once,.,TRBJ1-1,TGTGCCAGCCGCGGCACGCCGAACACTGAAGCTTTCTTT,CASRGTPNTEAFF
TRBV7-9,.,.,TRBJ1-1,TGTGCCAGCAGCTTAGTAGAGGCAAGCGCTGAAGCTTTCTTT,CASSLVEASAEAFF
TRBV4-1,once,TRBD2,TRBJ2-4,TGCGCCAGCAGCCAAGGACTAGCAGGAGCCAAAAACATTCAGTACTTC,CASSQGLAGAKNIQYF
TRBV10-3,.,.,TRBJ1-5,TGTGCCATCAGTCAGGGGAGCAATCAGCCCCAGCATTTT,CAISQGSNQPQHF
TRBV5-1,.,TRBD1,TRBJ2-1,TGCGCCAGCAAACAACAGGGACAGACAAACTACAATGAGCAGTTCTTC,CASKQQGQTNYNEQFF
TRBV5-5,.,.,TRBJ1-2,TGTGCCAGCAGTCGGGGGAGGGGGGGGTATGGCTACACCTTC,CASSRGRGGYGYTF
TRBV6-1,once,.,TRBJ1-1,TGTGCCAGCGTGAAGCTCAGGGGAGACACTGAAGCTTTCTTT,CASVKLRGDTEAFF
TRBV5-1,.,TRBD1,TRBJ2-5,TGCGCCAGCAGCTTGGCCTCGACAGGGGTGGGAGAGACCCAGTACTTC,CASSLASTGVGETQYF
TRBV2,once,.,TRBJ2-7,TGTGCCAGCAGTGTAAGGACAGAGGAGCAGTACTTC,CASSVRTEEQYF
TRBV6-5,.,.,TRBJ2-4,TGTGCCAGCAGTTACGGCTTTGGACGCGGGGAGAACATTCAGTACTTC,CASSYGFGRGENIQYF
TRBV18,.,.,TRBJ1-5,TGTGCCAGCTCAACTACGGAGGGAGATCAGCCCCAGCATTTT,CASSTTEGDQPQHF
TRBV7-9,.,.,TRBJ2-5,TGTGCCAGCAGCTTTGAGCTGTTGGAGACCCAGTACTTC,CASSFELLETQYF
TRBV14,.,.,TRBJ2-1,TGTGCCAGCAGCCAAGATTTAACCTTGGGGGCGCTCTACAATGAGCAGTTCTTC,CASSQDLTLGALYNEQFF
TRBV10-3,.,.,TRBJ1-1,TGTGCCATCAGTGGGGACAAGGGCCGGAACACTGAAGCTTTCTTT,CAISGDKGRNTEAFF
TRBV10-3,.,TRBD2,TRBJ2-5,TGTGCCACAAACAAACCGGGACTAGCGGGGGTCAAGGAAGAGACCCAGTACTTC,CATNKPGLAGVKEETQYF
TRBV4-1,.,.,TRBJ1-1,TGCGCCAGCAGCCTCTTCCCTCAGGGCAACACTGAAGCTTTCTTT,CASSLFPQGNTEAFF
TRBV5-6,once,.,TRBJ2-7,TGTGCCAGCAGTTATTACGACAGAAAGCTTTCCTACGAGCAGTACTTC,CASSYYDRKLSYEQYF
TRBV10-2,.,TRBD1,TRBJ2-2,TGCGCCAGCAGTGAGGTGACAGGGGGATACACCGGGGAGCTGTTTTTT,CASSEVTGGYTGELFF
TRBV6-5,.,.,TRBJ2-2,TGTGCCACCGGGGAGAGTTGGGGGAACACCGGGGAGCTGTTTTTT,CATGESWGNTGELFF
TRBV29-1,.,.,TRBJ1-1,TGCAGCGTTGGGGGGCAGGCTGAGAACACTGAAGCTTTCTTT,CSVGGQAENTEAFF
TRBV7-8,.,.,TRBJ1-1,TGTGCCAGCAGCTTATTTGTTCAGGGCACTGAAGCTTTCTTT,CASSLFVQGTEAFF
TRBV29-1,.,TRBD1,TRBJ2-5,TGCAGCGTTGGGAACACACAGGGGCGGGAGACCCAGTACTTC,CSVGNTQGRETQYF
TRBV7-9,.,.,TRBJ2-1,TGTGCCAGCAGCGCCGCAGTTAATGAGCAGTTCTTC,CASSAAVNEQFF
TRBV18,.,TRBD1,TRBJ1-1,TGTGCCAGCTCACAAGGGACAGGGTGGGCGAACACTGAAGCTTTCTTT,CASSQGTGWANTEAFF
TRBV5-6,.,.,TRBJ1-2,TGTGCCAGCAGCTTAGGAGGAGCCTATGGCTACACCTTC,CASSLGGAYGYTF
TRBV19,.,.,TRBJ2-5,TGTGCCAGTAGCTCTCAGACGGGGACCCAGTACTTC,CASSSQTGTQYF
TRBV7-9,.,.,TRBJ1-5,TGTGCCAGCAGCTTCTCAGGAAACAATCAGCCCCAGCATTTT,CASSFSGNNQPQHF
TRBV13,.,.,TRBJ2-2,TGTGCCAGCAATAGGGGGACCGGGGAGCTGTTTTTT,CASNRGTGELFF
TRBV9,.,.,TRBJ1-2,TGTGCCAGCAGCGTAGTAGGAAGGGGGGGAGGCTACACCTTC,CASSVVGRGGGYTF
TRBV6-4,.,.,TRBJ2-3,TGTGCCAGCAGTGCTAGCGAGACAGATACGCAGTATTTT,CASSASETDTQYF
TRBV4-2,.,.,TRBJ1-2,TGTGCCAGCAGCCAAGGGGGATTTGAGCAGGCCTTAAGCGGGGCCAACTATGGCTACACCTTC,CASSQGGFEQALSGANYGYTF
TRBV30,.,TRBD2,TRBJ2-5,TGTGCCTGGGGGAGGCCTAGCGGGGGGGCCGGGGAGACCCAGTACTTC,CAWGRPSGGAGETQYF
TRBV7-6,.,TRBD1,TRBJ2-5,TGTGCCAGCAGCATCGGACAGGGGCTCCACCAAGAGACCCAGTACTTC,CASSIGQGLHQETQYF
TRBV11-2,.,TRBD1,TRBJ1-3,TGTGCCAGCAGCCCTGGACAGGGAAGTACTGGAAACACCATATATTTT,CASSPGQGSTGNTIYF
TRBV10-3,.,.,TRBJ1-2,TGTGCCATCAGAGTCGAGAGATCCGATGGCTACACCTTC,CAIRVERSDGYTF
TRBV5-5,.,TRBD2,TRBJ2-7,TGTGCCAGCAGCTTGGCCGGCGGGGGGGCCAATGTATACGAGCAGTACTTC,CASSLAGGGANVYEQYF
TRBV7-8,.,.,TRBJ2-3,TGTGCCAGCAGCTCCCGGGCCCAGGGCTTTACAGATACGCAGTATTTT,CASSSRAQGFTDTQYF
TRBV5-4,.,TRBD1,TRBJ1-1,TGTGCCAGCAGCACAACAGGGGCGTATGGTGAAGCTTTCTTT,CASSTTGAYGEAFF
TRBV7-9,.,.,TRBJ1-5,TGTGCCAGCAGCTTCAACAGAGATCAGCCCCAGCATTTT,CASSFNRDQPQHF
TRBV10-2,once,.,TRBJ2-7,TGCGCCAGCAGTGAGTCCCCAACCTACGAGCAGTACTTC,CASSESPTYEQYF
TRBV7-2,.,.,TRBJ1-1,TGTGCCAGCAGCTTAGACGGGGTGGCGAACACTGAAGCTTTCTTT,CASSLDGVANTEAFF
TRBV30,.,.,TRBJ1-6,TGTGCCTGGAGCCCCGGGGTAGGGATGTCACCCCTCCACTTT,CAWSPGVGMSPLHF
TRBV7-8,.,.,TRBJ1-2,TGTGCCAGCAGCCGGAGCGGGGGGCCGGCTAACTATGGCTACACCTTC,CASSRSGGPANYGYTF
TRBV14,.,TRBD2,TRBJ2-3,TGTGCCAGCAGCCAAGATATGGGACTAGCGGGGTTGGATACGCAGTATTTT,CASSQDMGLAGLDTQYF
TRBV28,.,.,TRBJ1-2,TGTGCCAGCAGTTTACGTAACTATGGCTACACCTTC,CASSLRNYGYTF
TRBV7-6,.,.,TRBJ2-2,TGTGCCAGCAGCTTAGCCAGGGCGAACACCGGGGAGCTGTTTTTT,CASSLARANTGELFF
TRBV19,once,.,TRBJ1-1,TGTGCCAGTAGACAGGGCAGTGAAGCTTTCTTT,CASRQGSEAFF
TRBV7-9,.,TRBD1,TRBJ2-7,TGTGCCGTGGGACAGGGAGTCTACGAGCAGTACTTC,CAVGQGVYEQYF
TRBV18,.,.,TRBJ1-6,TGTGCCAGCTGCGGAAAGGTTAGCTCCTATAATTCACCCCTCCACTTT,CASCGKVSSYNSPLHF
TRBV19,.,.,TRBJ2-7,TGTGCCAGTAGTTCCCTACAGGGCTACGAGCAGTACTTC,CASSSLQGYEQYF